Here is one T cell receptor (beta chain) with its context. What it recognizes is unknown. Each donor had roughly 10 milliliters of peripheral blood drawn. Combining a sample-barcoded 5' primer with a J-beta primer mix, a second PCR ran for about 6 to 12 cycles. TCRdb ran MiXCR on the 5' RACE reads and lists one entry per CDR3 protein. This table has 1,300,000 or so distinct CDR3 sequences, roughly 59% appearing once. The data were obtained in a study of blood T cells in healthy people across ages. Study results and limitations: Higher diversity, along with more naive CD4+ cells, distinguished long-lived donors from aged donors. Measured against age, TCR beta diversity per million T cells decreased in a roughly linear manner. Strong correlation linked observed beta diversity and percent naive T cells.

Deletions cut 4 bases from V and 1 base from J, with 15 bases between. This CDR3 is built from 16 residues. This chain uses TRBV12-3 or TRBV12-4 with TRBJ2-3; D not certain. The sequenced material came from blood. The source is a man younger than 30 in good health. In DNA form, the CDR3 reads TGTGCCAGCAGTTCGATCTCGATGGACCGCACAGATACGCAGTATTTT. It encodes CASSSISMDRTDTQYF.